The clone carrying this T cell receptor (beta chain) was seen a single time. This entry comes from a study of blood T cell repertoires in COVID-19. Looking at the study overall: From the United States, Italy and Spain came samples of acute and convalescent COVID-19. PBMCs, B-cell-depleted T cells, or T cells were the source of the cDNA or gDNA that made up the material.

CDR1 KGHSH and CDR2 LQKENI come from the germline V gene. With 3 bases clipped from V and 3 bases from J, the junction kept 5 bases outside the gene matches. The CDR3 runs to 15 residues. As handled by the study authors: Reference gene primer amplification gave nucleated cell count estimates. TCRdb's copy holds only in-frame clones and misses some; the assay was immunoSEQ multiplex PCR. D and trimming were read from the DNA, whereas the V and J calls and clone size are those reported in that table. The sample holds about 170,000 clones, around 90% seen once. The sample consisted of peripheral blood. The gene calls are TRBV18 and TRBJ1-2, with 9 bases identical to TRBD1. This clonotype was sampled from a man between 60 and 75 years old with acute or convalescent COVID-19. CDR3 sequence: CASSPYRGRDYGYTF. As DNA, the CDR3 is TGTGCCAGCTCACCGTACAGGGGGCGAGACTATGGCTACACCTTC.